These 32 T cell receptor beta chains were all obtained from the same sample, sequenced in a study of cytomegalovirus exposure and HLA in healthy donors. The PCR was carried out with 60 Vbeta primers and 13 Jbeta primers. Produced via immunoSEQ multiplex PCR; TCRdb's table is partial and in-frame only. The data show tens of thousands of clones, roughly 75% seen once. The source material was PBMCs. These receptors were taken from a man in his thirties or forties in good health and CMV-seronegative.

The chain recombines TRBV5-1 with TRBJ1-4; TRBD1 aligns across 7 bases. CDR1 and CDR2 (germline): SGHRS, YFSETQ. The V segment lost 4 bases and the J segment 7 bases; nucleotides outside the gene matches: 7. CDR3 length equals 14 residues. DNA for the CDR3: TGCGCCAGCAGCGTCGGGACAGTGGGTGAAAAACTGTTTTTT. Amino acid sequence: CASSVGTVGEKLFF.

The genes are TRBV9 and TRBJ2-2; 8 nucleotides align to TRBD2. J was trimmed by 4 bases and V by 2 bases; bases with no gene match: 7. Germline lookup yields CDR1 SGDLS and CDR2 YYNGEE. The CDR3 is 16 residues long. In DNA, the CDR3 is TGTGCCAGCAGCGTCGGTACGGGAGGGGCCACCGGGGAGCTGTTTTTT. Translated: CASSVGTGGATGELFF.

This clone was seen only once. The genes are TRBV5-1 and TRBJ2-5; D is unresolved. Germline CDR1 and CDR2: SGHRS and YFSETQ. V gave up 0 bases and J gave up 2 bases, with 5 bases separating them. The CDR3 extends over 13 amino acids. The CDR3 loop reads CASSLDSQETQYF. The DNA of the CDR3 is TGCGCCAGCAGCTTGGACAGTCAAGAGACCCAGTACTTC.

This clone was seen just once. The genes are TRBV9 and TRBJ1-5; 7 nucleotides align to TRBD1. The CDR3 length is 14 residues. From germline, CDR1 is SGDLS and CDR2 YYNGEE. The J segment lost 4 bases and the V segment lost 5 bases, leaving 6 bases of the junction unmatched. CDR3 nucleotides: TGTGCCAGCAGTCGGGACAGAGGAAATCAGCCCCAGCATTTT. Its translation: CASSRDRGNQPQHF.

The chain has TRBV9 and TRBJ2-1, with D hard to call. The CDR3 is 13 amino acids. Germline V gene lookup returns CDR1 SGDLS and CDR2 YYNGEE. The V gene lost 0 bases and the J gene lost 9 bases, with 10 bases spanning the gap. Here the CDR3 DNA reads TGTGCCAGCAGCGTAGCGTCAGGTCTTGAGCAGTTCTTC. Its translation is CASSVASGLEQFF. The full variable domain, completed using reference TRBV9 and TRBJ2-1, is DSGVTQTPKHLITATGQRVTLRCSPRSGDLSVYWYQQSLDQGLQFLIQYYNGEERAKGNILERFSAQQFPDLHSELNLSSLELGDSALYFCASSVASGLEQFFGPGTRLTVL.

Details on this clone: The junction does not match germline at one end; this may be a read error. V usage is TRBV14 and J usage is TRBJ1-1; 8 nucleotides match TRBD1. Germline V gene sequence: CDR1 SGHDN, CDR2 FVKESK. This CDR3 region has 15 residues. CDR3 in DNA: TGTGCCGGCAGCCAGAGGACAGGGCGGGCCTCTGAAGCTTTCTTT. Amino acid sequence: CAGSQRTGRASEAFF. Complete variable domain (other parts from reference TRBV14 and TRBJ1-1): EAGVTQFPSHSVIEKGQTVTLRCDPISGHDNLYWYRRVMGKEIKFLLHFVKESKQDESGMPNNRFLAERTGGTYSTLKVQPAELEDSGVYFCAGSQRTGRASEAFFGQGTRLTVV.

V and J are TRBV9 and TRBJ2-2, with TRBD1 as a possible D gene (6 bases). CDR3 size: 14 residues. V shed 2 bases and J shed 5 bases, with 10 bases lying between them. Germline lookup yields CDR1 SGDLS and CDR2 YYNGEE. DNA for the CDR3: TGTGCCAGCAGCGTTACCAGGGGTACCGGGGAGCTGTTTTTT. This sequence encodes CASSVTRGTGELFF.

The table lists this clone with a count of one. The V gene is TRBV5-1, the J gene TRBJ2-5; TRBD1 matches at 11 bases. The V segment lost 3 bases and the J segment 1 base; nucleotides outside the gene matches: 2. This CDR3 contains 15 residues. Germline V gene sequence: CDR1 SGHRS, CDR2 YFSETQ. This chain's CDR3 is CASSSGQGAQETQYF. The DNA of the CDR3 is TGCGCCAGCAGCTCAGGACAGGGGGCCCAAGAGACCCAGTACTTC.

The V call is TRBV5-8, the J call TRBJ1-5; D remains ambiguous. The germline gives CDR1 SGHTS, CDR2 YDEGEE. Deletions cut 3 bases from V and 3 bases from J, with 4 bases between. The CDR3 runs to 12 residues. The CDR3 nucleotides are TGTGCCAGCAGCTCTACCAATCAGCCCCAGCATTTT. Amino acid sequence: CASSSTNQPQHF.

In DNA form, the CDR3 reads TGTGCCAGCAGCAGTCGGACAGGAGCTATTGGCTACACCTTC. Its translation: CASSSRTGAIGYTF. The chain is built from TRBV21-1 and TRBJ1-2; TRBD1 was called by the table and not checked on the DNA. TRBV21-1 is annotated as a pseudogene. The CDR3 runs 14 residues.

This chain uses TRBV29-1 with TRBJ2-5; TRBD1 aligns across 7 bases. The J call may not be correct, given that the DNA end is closer to TRBJ2-7. Germline lookup yields CDR1 SQVTM and CDR2 ANQGSEA. The length of the CDR3 is 14 residues. CDR3 sequence (DNA): TGCAGCGTTGAATCCCCGGGACAGACCTACGAGCAGTACTTC. It translates to CSVESPGQTYEQYF.

V and J are TRBV2 and TRBJ2-5; 7 nucleotides agree with TRBD1. Germline CDR1 reads SNHLY; CDR2 reads FYNNEI. The CDR3 sequence is 13 residues long. The V segment lost 7 bases and the J segment 1 base; nucleotides outside the gene matches: 3. CDR3 nucleotide sequence: TGTGCCAGCACCGGGACAGTCCAAGAGACCCAGTACTTC. This encodes CASTGTVQETQYF. The variable domain in full, completed from reference TRBV2 and TRBJ2-5, reads EPEVTQTPSHQVTQMGQEVILRCVPISNHLYFYWYRQILGQKVEFLVSFYNNEISEKSEIFDDQFSVERPDGSNFTLKIRSTKLEDSAMYFCASTGTVQETQYFGPGTRLLVL.

This chain joins TRBV27 and TRBJ2-7; TRBD2 is a possible D gene (6 bases). Deletions cut 5 bases from V and 5 bases from J, with 19 bases between. CDR1 is MNHEY, CDR2 SMNVEV, per germline (reference sequence). CDR3 length: 15 residues. CDR3 in amino acids: CASSPGGIPSHEQYF. Here the CDR3 DNA reads TGTGCCAGCAGTCCCGGCGGGATACCGTCCCACGAGCAGTACTTC.

This chain uses TRBV30 with TRBJ2-2; weak D call: TRBD2 (5 bases). Trimming left V 3 bases short and J 0 bases short, with 8 bases between. Germline V CDR1 and CDR2: GTSNPN, SVGIG (reference sequence). This CDR3 is 14 amino acids long. The DNA for the CDR3 is TGTGCCTGGAGGGCCGGGACGAACACCGGGGAGCTGTTTTTT. This translates into CAWRAGTNTGELFF.

V is TRBV9 and J is TRBJ2-5, with D maybe TRBD1 (5 bases). Looked up from germline, CDR1 is SGDLS and CDR2 is YYNGEE. The V end lost 0 bases, the J end lost 2 bases, and 11 bases lay between the germline ends. This CDR3 comprises 15 residues. CDR3 DNA: TGTGCCAGCAGCGTAGCTGGACGGACACAAGAGACCCAGTACTTC. As protein: CASSVAGRTQETQYF.

About this clone: The sample has other DNA sequences that encode this CDR3 too. This CDR3 is CASSGTSGSYNEQFF. As DNA, the CDR3 is TGTGCCAGCAGTGGGACTAGCGGGAGCTACAATGAGCAGTTCTTC. J is TRBJ2-1 and V is TRBV6-4; TRBD2 matches at 13 bases. The CDR3 has 15 amino acids. V lost 4 bases to trimming and J lost 3 bases; unmatched junction nucleotides: 0. Germline lookup yields CDR1 MRHNA and CDR2 SNTAGT.

The V call is TRBV2, the J call TRBJ1-5, with 8 nucleotides matching TRBD1. Germline trimming cut 6 bases from V and 2 bases from J; bases unmatched to any gene: 3. From germline, CDR1 is SNHLY and CDR2 FYNNEI. This CDR3 is 14 amino acids long. In DNA form, the CDR3 reads TGTGCCAGCAGAGCGACAGGGGGCAATCAGCCCCAGCATTTT. Amino acid sequence: CASRATGGNQPQHF.

The genes are TRBV6-4 and TRBJ2-1; 15 bases are a match to TRBD2. The CDR3 covers 16 residues. Losses at the gene ends were 5 bases for V and 3 bases for J; bases not matched to a gene: 2. CDR1 and CDR2 (germline): MRHNA, SNTAGT. Written as DNA, the CDR3 is TGTGCCAGCAGTAAGGGACTAGCGGGAGGCTACAATGAGCAGTTCTTC. Its protein is CASSKGLAGGYNEQFF.

This chain connects TRBV6-5 to TRBJ2-5; D is possibly TRBD2 (6 bases). Germline-derived CDR1 and CDR2 are MNHEY and SVGAGI. The CDR3 totals 14 residues. The V end was cut by 6 bases, the J end by 4 bases, with 15 bases between. The DNA for the CDR3 is TGTGCCAGCAGCGAGGCGGGGCGGGGAGAGACCCAGTACTTC. It encodes CASSEAGRGETQYF.

The chain is built from TRBV4-3 and TRBJ2-7; TRBD2 might be the D (5 bases). Trimming took 0 bases from V and 0 from J, leaving 9 bases between them. The CDR3 consists of 15 residues. In germline, CDR1 is LGHNA, CDR2 YSLEER. CDR3 in DNA: TGCGCCAGCAGCCAAGAAGAGGGCAGCTCCTACGAGCAGTACTTC. Residues: CASSQEEGSSYEQYF.

The J gene is TRBJ1-4, the V gene TRBV4-2; no firm D call. V gave up 2 bases and J gave up 2 bases, with 9 bases separating them. Germline-derived CDR1 and CDR2 are LGHNA and YNFKEQ. This CDR3 has 15 residues. The CDR3 reads CASSQPGDTNEKLFF. The CDR3 DNA is TGTGCCAGCAGCCAACCCGGGGATACTAATGAAAAACTGTTTTTT.

This chain links TRBV7-3 with TRBJ1-6; tentatively, D is TRBD1 (5 bases). CDR3 size: 18 residues. Between the trimmed V and J ends, which lost 2 bases and 9 bases, there was a span of 23 bases. The germline CDR1 and CDR2 sequences are SGHTA and FQGTGA. CDR3: CASSLAPGLGVGGSPLHF. The CDR3 DNA sequence: TGTGCCAGCAGCTTAGCTCCAGGGCTAGGGGTCGGCGGTTCACCCCTCCACTTT. The full variable domain, rest sourced from reference TRBV7-3 and TRBJ1-6, is GAGVSQTPSNKVTEKGKYVELRCDPISGHTALYWYRQSLGQGPEFLIYFQGTGAADDSGLPNDRFFAVRPEGSVSTLKIQRTERGDSAVYLCASSLAPGLGVGGSPLHFGNGTRLTVT.

The sample holds one count of this clone. The chain employs TRBV5-1 and TRBJ2-3; D is perhaps TRBD1 (6 bases). Germline V gene sequence: CDR1 SGHRS, CDR2 YFSETQ. The ends were cut back, 2 bases at V and 11 bases at J, with 9 bases in the middle. CDR3 length equals 11 residues. The CDR3 DNA sequence: TGCGCCAGCAGCTTACAGGGCCAGCAGTATTTT. Translated: CASSLQGQQYF.

The chain recombines TRBV13 with TRBJ2-5, with TRBD1 identical over 10 bases. CDR3 size: 15 residues. Germline trimming cut 1 base from V and 9 bases from J; bases unmatched to any gene: 8. Germline CDR1 is PRHDT and CDR2 is FYEKMQ (reference sequence). CDR3 bases: TGTGCCAGCAGCTTAGTCCGGGACAGGGGATTCTCCCAGTACTTC. Translated, it gives CASSLVRDRGFSQYF.

V and J are TRBV15 and TRBJ2-1; 11 bases agree with TRBD1. CDR3 length equals 16 residues. From germline, CDR1 is LNHNV and CDR2 YYDKDF (reference sequence). Unmatched junction bases numbered 7, after V lost 4 bases and J lost 5 bases. CDR3 DNA: TGTGCCACCAGCAAGGACAGGGGGCAGACCCACAATGAGCAGTTCTTC. Protein sequence: CATSKDRGQTHNEQFF.

The chain links TRBV25-1 to TRBJ2-3, with TRBD2 matching over 10 bases. V lost 2 bases to trimming and J lost 5 bases; unmatched junction nucleotides: 13. The CDR3 covers 18 residues. CDR1 and CDR2 from the germline V gene are MGHDK and SYGVNS. The CDR3 region is CASSELPVVAGGRDTQYF. In DNA form, the CDR3 reads TGTGCCAGCAGTGAACTCCCGGTGGTAGCGGGAGGTAGAGATACGCAGTATTTT.

V and J are TRBV10-3 and TRBJ1-2, with a weak D call TRBD1 (5 bases). Germline V gene lookup returns CDR1 ENHRY and CDR2 SYGVKD. Deletions cut 2 bases from V and 3 bases from J, with 10 bases between. The CDR3 is 14 residues long. CDR3 amino acids: CAISEGREDYGYTF. For the CDR3, the DNA is TGTGCCATCAGTGAGGGCAGGGAAGACTATGGCTACACCTTC.

The CDR3 is CASNQAGGPYEQYF. CDR3 coding DNA: TGTGCCAGTAACCAAGCGGGGGGACCGTACGAGCAGTACTTC. The chain uses TRBV19 and TRBJ2-7; 9 bases line up with TRBD2. The V gene's germline CDR1 is LNHDA and CDR2 SQIVND (reference sequence). This CDR3 region has 14 residues. The V segment lost 7 bases and the J segment 4 bases; nucleotides outside the gene matches: 8.

V is TRBV13 and J is TRBJ2-2; 8 bases are shared with TRBD2. Germline values: CDR1 PRHDT, CDR2 FYEKMQ (reference sequence). J gave up 4 bases and V 5 bases, and 12 bases lay outside the gene matches. The CDR3 covers 17 residues. CDR3 nucleotides: TGTGCCAGCAGCCCGACCCGGACTAGCCCTAGCACCGGGGAGCTGTTTTTT. Translating gives CASSPTRTSPSTGELFF.

The chain is built from TRBV19 and TRBJ1-2, with D perhaps TRBD1 (6 bases). Germline-derived CDR1 and CDR2 are LNHDA and SQIVND (reference sequence). V was clipped by 10 bases and J by 8 bases, with 20 bases between them. The CDR3 extends over 13 amino acids. CDR3 in amino acids: CATPGHQHAGYTF. The CDR3 DNA is TGTGCCACCCCGGGACACCAGCACGCAGGCTACACCTTC. The whole variable domain, remainder taken from reference TRBV19 and TRBJ1-2, is DGGITQSPKYLFRKEGQNVTLSCEQNLNHDAMYWYRQDPGQGLRLIYYSQIVNDFQKGDIAEGYSVSREKKESFPLTVTSAQKNPTAFYLCATPGHQHAGYTFGSGTRLTVV.

The rearrangement joins TRBV5-1 to TRBJ2-1, with TRBD2 matching 9 bases. This CDR3 contains 15 residues. Trimming cost V 7 bases and J 10 bases; bases outside gene matches: 15. Germline loops: CDR1 SGHRS, CDR2 YFSETQ. The CDR3 region has the DNA TGCGCCAGCTTTGCGGTCGGCGGGGGGGCGGTAGAGCAGTTCTTC. Translation: CASFAVGGGAVEQFF.

This clone occurred once. The gene calls are TRBV30 and TRBJ2-2; D may be TRBD2 (5 bases). This CDR3 is 14 amino acids long. Trimming took 1 base from V and 9 from J, leaving 15 bases between them. Germline CDR1 reads GTSNPN; CDR2 reads SVGIG (reference sequence). CDR3 nucleotides: TGTGCCTGGAGTGCGGAGGTGCTTCGGCGGGAGCTGTTTTTT. Translating it yields CAWSAEVLRRELFF. The full variable domain, with the rest looked up from reference TRBV30 and TRBJ2-2, is SQTIHQWPATLVQPVGSPLSLECTVEGTSNPNLYWYRQAAGRGLQLLFYSVGIGQISSEVPQNLSASRPQDRQFILSSKKLLLSDSGFYLCAWSAEVLRRELFFGEGSRLTVL.